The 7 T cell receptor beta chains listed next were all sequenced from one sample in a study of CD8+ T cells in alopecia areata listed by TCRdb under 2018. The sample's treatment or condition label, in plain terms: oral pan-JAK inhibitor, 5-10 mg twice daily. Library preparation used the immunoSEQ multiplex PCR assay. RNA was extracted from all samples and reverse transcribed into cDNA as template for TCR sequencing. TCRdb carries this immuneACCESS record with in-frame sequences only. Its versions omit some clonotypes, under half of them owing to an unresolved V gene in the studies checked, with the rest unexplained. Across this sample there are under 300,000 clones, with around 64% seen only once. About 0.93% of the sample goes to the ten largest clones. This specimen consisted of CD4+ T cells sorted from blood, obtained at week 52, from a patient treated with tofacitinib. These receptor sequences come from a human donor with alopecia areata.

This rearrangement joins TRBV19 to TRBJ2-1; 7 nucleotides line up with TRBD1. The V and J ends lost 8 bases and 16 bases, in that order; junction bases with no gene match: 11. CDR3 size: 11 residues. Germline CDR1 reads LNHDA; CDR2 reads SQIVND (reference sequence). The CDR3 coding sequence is TGTGCCAGTTCAACTCCGGGACAGCCATTCTTC. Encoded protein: CASSTPGQPFF.

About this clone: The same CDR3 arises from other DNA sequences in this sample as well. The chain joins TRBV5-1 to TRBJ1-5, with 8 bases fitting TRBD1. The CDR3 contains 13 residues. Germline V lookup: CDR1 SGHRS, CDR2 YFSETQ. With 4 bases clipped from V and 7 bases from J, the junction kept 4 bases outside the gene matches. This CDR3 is CASSVDRAQPQHF. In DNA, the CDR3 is TGCGCCAGCAGCGTGGACAGGGCCCAGCCCCAGCATTTT. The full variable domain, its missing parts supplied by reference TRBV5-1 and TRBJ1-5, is KAGVTQTPRYLIKTRGQQVTLSCSPISGHRSVSWYQQTPGQGLQFLFEYFSETQRNKGNFPGRFSGRQFSNSRSEMNVSTLELGDSALYLCASSVDRAQPQHFGDGTRLSIL.

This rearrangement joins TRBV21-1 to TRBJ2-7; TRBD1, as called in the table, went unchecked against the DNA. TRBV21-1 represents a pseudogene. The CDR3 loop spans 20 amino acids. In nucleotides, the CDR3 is TGTGCCAGCAGCGGGATTTCGGGACAGGGGAACCACTACTCAGGCTACGAGCAGTACTTC. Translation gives CASSGISGQGNHYSGYEQYF.

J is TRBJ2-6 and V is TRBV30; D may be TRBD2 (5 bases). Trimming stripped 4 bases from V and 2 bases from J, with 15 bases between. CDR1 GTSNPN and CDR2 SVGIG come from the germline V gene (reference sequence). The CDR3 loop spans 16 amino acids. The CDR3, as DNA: TGTGCCTGGAAATCGAGGGAGAAGGCTGGGGCCAACGTCCTGACTTTC. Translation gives CAWKSREKAGANVLTF.

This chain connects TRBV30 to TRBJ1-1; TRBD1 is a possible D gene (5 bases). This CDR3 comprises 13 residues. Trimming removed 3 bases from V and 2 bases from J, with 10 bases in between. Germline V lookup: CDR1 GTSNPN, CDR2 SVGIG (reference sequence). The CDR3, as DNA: TGTGCCTGGAGCGGACACTCAAACACTGAAGCTTTCTTT. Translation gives CAWSGHSNTEAFF. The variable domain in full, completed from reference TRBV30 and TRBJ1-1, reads SQTIHQWPATLVQPVGSPLSLECTVEGTSNPNLYWYRQAAGRGLQLLFYSVGIGQISSEVPQNLSASRPQDRQFILSSKKLLLSDSGFYLCAWSGHSNTEAFFGQGTRLTVV.

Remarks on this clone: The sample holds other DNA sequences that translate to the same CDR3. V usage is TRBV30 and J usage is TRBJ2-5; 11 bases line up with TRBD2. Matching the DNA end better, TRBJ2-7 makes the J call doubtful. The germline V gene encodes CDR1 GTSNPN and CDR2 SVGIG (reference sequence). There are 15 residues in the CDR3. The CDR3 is CAWSRLAGGQYEQYF. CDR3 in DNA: TGTGCCTGGAGTAGGCTAGCGGGGGGCCAGTACGAGCAGTACTTC.

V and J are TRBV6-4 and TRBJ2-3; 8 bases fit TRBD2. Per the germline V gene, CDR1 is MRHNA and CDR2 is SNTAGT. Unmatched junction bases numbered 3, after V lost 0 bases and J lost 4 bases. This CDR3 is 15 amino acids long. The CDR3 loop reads CASSDSAGAPDTQYF. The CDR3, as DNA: TGTGCCAGCAGTGACTCAGCGGGGGCCCCAGATACGCAGTATTTT.